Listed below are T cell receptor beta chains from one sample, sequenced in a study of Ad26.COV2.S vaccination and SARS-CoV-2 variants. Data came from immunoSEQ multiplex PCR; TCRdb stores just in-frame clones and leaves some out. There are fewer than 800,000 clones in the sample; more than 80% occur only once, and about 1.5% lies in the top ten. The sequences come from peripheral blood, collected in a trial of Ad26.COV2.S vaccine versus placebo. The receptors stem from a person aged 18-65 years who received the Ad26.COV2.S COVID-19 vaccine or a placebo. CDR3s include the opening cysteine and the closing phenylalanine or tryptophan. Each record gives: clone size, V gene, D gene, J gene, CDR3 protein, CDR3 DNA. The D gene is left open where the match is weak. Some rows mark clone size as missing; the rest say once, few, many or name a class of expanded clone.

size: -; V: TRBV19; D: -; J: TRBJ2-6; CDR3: CASSISSGANVLTF; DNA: TGTGCCAGTAGTATAAGTTCTGGGGCCAACGTCCTGACTTTC
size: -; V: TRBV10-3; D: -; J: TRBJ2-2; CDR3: CAMQRGTNTGELFF; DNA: TGTGCCATGCAACGGGGAACGAACACCGGGGAGCTGTTTTTT
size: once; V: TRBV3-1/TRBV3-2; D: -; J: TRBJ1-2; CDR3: CASSPRRGSDGYTF; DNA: TGTGCCAGCAGCCCCCGTCGGGGGTCCGATGGCTACACCTTC
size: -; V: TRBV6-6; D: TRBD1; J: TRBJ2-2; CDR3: CASSYRQGGELFF; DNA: TGTGCCAGCAGTTACCGACAGGGCGGGGAGCTGTTTTTT
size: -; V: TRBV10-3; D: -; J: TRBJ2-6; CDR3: CAISETGYSGANVLTF; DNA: TGTGCCATCAGTGAGACAGGTTACTCTGGGGCCAACGTCCTGACTTTC
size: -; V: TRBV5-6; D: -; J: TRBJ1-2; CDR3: CASSWGGTYGYTF; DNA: TGTGCCAGCAGCTGGGGGGGCACATATGGCTACACCTTC
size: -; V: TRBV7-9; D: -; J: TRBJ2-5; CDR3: CASSLSVGDQETQYF; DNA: TGTGCCAGCAGCTTAAGCGTGGGAGACCAAGAGACCCAGTACTTC
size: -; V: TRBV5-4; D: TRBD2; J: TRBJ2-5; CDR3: CASSAGLAEGRTQYF; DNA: TGTGCCAGCAGCGCGGGACTAGCGGAAGGAAGGACCCAGTACTTC
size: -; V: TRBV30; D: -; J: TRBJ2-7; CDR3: CAWRPGSSYEQYF; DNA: TGTGCCTGGAGACCGGGATCCTCCTACGAGCAGTACTTC
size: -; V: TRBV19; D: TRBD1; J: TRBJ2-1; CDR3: CASSPRTGGYNEQFF; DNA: TGTGCCAGTAGTCCCCGGACAGGGGGGTACAATGAGCAGTTCTTC
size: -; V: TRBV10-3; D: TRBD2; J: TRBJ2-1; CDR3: CAIRSTSGDSYNEQFF; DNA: TGTGCCATCAGATCTACTAGCGGGGACTCCTACAATGAGCAGTTCTTC
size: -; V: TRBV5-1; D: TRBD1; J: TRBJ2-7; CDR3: CASSLEGQGAAEQYF; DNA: TGCGCCAGCAGCTTGGAGGGACAGGGGGCGGCCGAGCAGTACTTC
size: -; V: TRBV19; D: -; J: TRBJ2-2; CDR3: CASSILGGTVDTGELFF; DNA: TGTGCCAGTAGTATTCTCGGAGGGACAGTCGACACCGGGGAGCTGTTTTTT
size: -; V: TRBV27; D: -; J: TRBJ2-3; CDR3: CASSFWAGPTDTQYF; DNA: TGTGCCAGCAGTTTCTGGGCAGGCCCCACAGATACGCAGTATTTT
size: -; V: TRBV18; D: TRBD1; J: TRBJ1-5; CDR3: CASSPGGGYQPQHF; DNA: TGTGCCAGCTCACCGGGAGGGGGCTATCAGCCCCAGCATTTT
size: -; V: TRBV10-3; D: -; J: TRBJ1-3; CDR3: CAISGPGGSLAGNTIYF; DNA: TGTGCCATCAGTGGCCCGGGAGGCTCTCTAGCTGGAAACACCATATATTTT
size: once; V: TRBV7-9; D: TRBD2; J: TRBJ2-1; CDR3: CASSYQTSASYNEQFF; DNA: TGTGCCAGCAGCTACCAGACTAGCGCATCCTACAATGAGCAGTTCTTC
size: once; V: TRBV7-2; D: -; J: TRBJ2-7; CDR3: CASSFNVKGEQYF; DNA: TGTGCCAGCAGCTTCAACGTCAAAGGGGAGCAGTACTTC
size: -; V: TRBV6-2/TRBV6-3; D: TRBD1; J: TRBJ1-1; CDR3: CASSSPSNRQGSTEAFF; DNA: TGTGCCAGCAGTTCCCCCTCAAATAGACAGGGTTCGACTGAAGCTTTCTTT
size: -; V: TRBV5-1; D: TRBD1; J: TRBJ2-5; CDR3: CASSLGGTVHQETQYF; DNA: TGCGCCAGCAGCTTGGGAGGGACAGTCCACCAAGAGACCCAGTACTTC
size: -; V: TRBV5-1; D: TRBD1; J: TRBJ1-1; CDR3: CASSLRDRENTEAFF; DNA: TGCGCCAGCAGCTTGCGGGACAGGGAGAACACTGAAGCTTTCTTT
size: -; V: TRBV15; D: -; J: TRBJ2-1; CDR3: CATSTGGTGQNEQFF; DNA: TGTGCCACCAGCACCGGGGGGACAGGTCAAAATGAGCAGTTCTTC
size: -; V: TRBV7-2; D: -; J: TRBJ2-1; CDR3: CASSALRTHNEQFF; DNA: TGTGCCAGCAGCGCCCTGAGGACCCACAATGAGCAGTTCTTC
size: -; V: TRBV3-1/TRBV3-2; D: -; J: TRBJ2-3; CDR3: CASSQDPGPTHHTQYF; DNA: TGTGCCAGCAGCCAAGATCCGGGACCCACTCACCATACGCAGTATTTT
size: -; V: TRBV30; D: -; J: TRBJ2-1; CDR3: CAWSVSFWNLNEQFF; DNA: TGTGCCTGGAGTGTAAGTTTTTGGAATCTCAATGAGCAGTTCTTC
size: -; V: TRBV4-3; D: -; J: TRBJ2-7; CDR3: CASSQAGGTYEQYF; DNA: TGCGCCAGCAGCCAAGCCGGCGGTACCTACGAGCAGTACTTC
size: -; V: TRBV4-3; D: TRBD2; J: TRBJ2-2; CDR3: CASSQEERASGGLGELFF; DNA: TGCGCCAGCAGCCAAGAGGAGAGGGCTAGCGGGGGGCTCGGGGAGCTGTTTTTT
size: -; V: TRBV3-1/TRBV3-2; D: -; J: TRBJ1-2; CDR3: CASSFGGGGPYGYTF; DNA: TGTGCCAGCAGCTTCGGGGGTGGGGGCCCTTATGGCTACACCTTC